The clone carrying this TCR beta chain was observed a few times. Produced via immunoSEQ multiplex PCR; TCRdb's table is partial and in-frame only. This table holds some 410,000 clones, around 90% found once. Germline V CDR1 and CDR2: SNHLY, FYNNEI. This CDR3 has 13 amino acids. Trimming cost V 6 bases and J 7 bases, with 16 bases left between them. This sample is part of a study of control samples from healthy donors and cancer patients. This TCR was recovered from a man aged 35 to 55 with head and neck cancer. The source material was PBMCs. J is TRBJ2-7 and V is TRBV2; D remains ambiguous. Here the CDR3 reads CASSKRSAGEQYF. CDR3 nucleotides: TGTGCCAGCAGCAAAAGGAGCGCTGGGGAGCAGTACTTC. The variable domain in full, with the rest retrieved from reference TRBV2 and TRBJ2-7, is EPEVTQTPSHQVTQMGQEVILRCVPISNHLYFYWYRQILGQKVEFLVSFYNNEISEKSEIFDDQFSVERPDGSNFTLKIRSTKLEDSAMYFCASSKRSAGEQYFGPGTRLTVT.